The present TCR beta chain was sequenced within a study of blood T cell repertoires in COVID-19. On the study more broadly: From the United States, Italy and Spain came samples of acute and convalescent COVID-19. In each case, the material was cDNA or gDNA derived from T cells, B-cell-depleted T cells, or PBMCs.

In the original processing: By means of reference gene primer amplification, nucleated cell counts were estimated. Profiling relied on immunoSEQ multiplex PCR, and the TCRdb table lists in-frame clones only, not all of them. The DNA was the basis for D and trimming; V, J and clone size are from that table. Among about 130,000 clones listed, roughly 80% were seen once. Trimming took off 0 bases at V and 9 bases at J, with 12 bases between the two ends. Germline CDR1 is SGHRS and CDR2 is YFSETQ. The CDR3 has 13 amino acids. This clone was detected only once. Patients from Seattle were sampled longitudinally, starting during active infection.

The V call is TRBV5-1, the J call TRBJ1-1; D is perhaps TRBD1 (5 bases). This sequence originates from an older woman with COVID-19, enrolled during active disease. The sample consisted of peripheral blood. This CDR3 is CASSLEGDSQAFF. In nucleotides, the CDR3 is TGCGCCAGCAGCTTGGAAGGAGACAGCCAAGCTTTCTTT.